The present T cell receptor (beta chain) was sequenced within a study of beta chain features in type 1 diabetes. Concerning this clone: Its specificity is not known.

CDR3 length: 14 residues. CDR1 and CDR2 from the germline V gene are MDHEN and SYDVKM. Trimming removed 3 bases from V and 6 bases from J, with 14 bases in between. Study observations and caveats: Moderate but significant shortening of TCRB CDR3s was recorded in all four CD4+ subsets from Type 1 diabetes patients. HLA influence on TCRB rearrangement stayed unresolved here. Among type 1 diabetes patients, VDJ junctions had fewer insertions and more deletions.

Investigators reverse transcribed all isolated RNA, so they sequenced expressed TCRB transcripts. Produced via immunoSEQ multiplex PCR; TCRdb's table is partial and in-frame only. Found here are roughly 400,000 clones, 8% to 10% of them singletons; the top ten hold 0.6%. Sequencing used central memory CD4+ T cells from blood. This chain links TRBV28 with TRBJ1-2, with D possibly matching TRBD1 (5 bases). This sequence originates from a man aged 30 to 45 with type 1 diabetes. For the CDR3, the DNA is TGTGCCAGCAGTTTCGGCAGCAGGGTTAATGGCTACACCTTC. Encoded protein: CASSFGSRVNGYTF.